The 24 T cell receptor beta chains listed next were all sequenced from one sample in a study of blood T cell repertoires in COVID-19. Sequencing used immunoSEQ multiplex PCR; TCRdb keeps in-frame clones, though not all of them. The sample holds more than 65,000 clones; 82% are singletons and the top ten take 7% to 9.5%. Sequences were obtained from peripheral blood. The receptor source for this set is a human donor in a cohort sampled during active COVID-19.

The gene calls are TRBV6-6 and TRBJ1-1; D is possibly TRBD1 (5 bases). CDR1 and CDR2 from the germline V gene are MNHNY and SVGAGI (reference sequence). The CDR3 sequence is 14 residues long. The ends were cut back, 7 bases at V and 2 bases at J, with 14 bases in the middle. CDR3 bases: TGTGCCAGCACCCCTCTGGGGGGTAACACTGAAGCTTTCTTT. As protein: CASTPLGGNTEAFF.

J is TRBJ2-1 and V is TRBV1; the table assigns TRBD2, which was not confirmed against the DNA. TRBV1 is recorded as a pseudogene. The CDR3 is made up of 14 amino acids. The CDR3 loop is CTSSPRDFYNEQFF. CDR3 nucleotides: TGCACCAGCAGCCCCCGGGATTTCTACAATGAGCAGTTCTTC.

This chain uses TRBV7-9 with TRBJ1-6, with D unclear. V lost 4 bases to trimming and J lost 0 bases, with 10 bases between them. Per the germline V gene, CDR1 is SEHNR and CDR2 is FQNEAQ (reference sequence). CDR3 length: 16 residues. The CDR3 spells CASSSTAVSYNSPLHF. As DNA, the CDR3 is TGTGCCAGCAGCTCCACTGCGGTCTCCTATAATTCACCCCTCCACTTT.

This sequence joins TRBV18 and TRBJ1-1; the match to TRBD1 covers 9 bases. The V and J ends lost 4 bases and 4 bases, in that order; junction bases with no gene match: 7. The CDR3 totals 15 residues. Per the germline V gene, CDR1 is KGHSH and CDR2 is LQKENI. CDR3 in DNA: TGTGCCAGCTCACTTACCGGACAGGGGTTCACTGAAGCTTTCTTT. Its translation: CASSLTGQGFTEAFF.

V usage is TRBV6-5 and J usage is TRBJ2-7, with 8 bases matching TRBD1. In germline, CDR1 is MNHEY, CDR2 SVGAGI. The V gene end was trimmed by 2 bases and the J gene end by 4 bases; junction bases not matched to a gene: 1. CDR3 length: 13 amino acids. CDR3 sequence (DNA): TGTGCCAGCAGTTACGACAGGGGATACGAGCAGTACTTC. This translates into CASSYDRGYEQYF.

The chain uses TRBV7-2 and TRBJ2-7, with TRBD1 matching over 10 bases. V was pared by 5 bases and J by 7 bases, with 11 bases of the junction left unmatched. The CDR3 consists of 15 residues. Germline V gene lookup returns CDR1 SGHTA and CDR2 FQGNSA. The chain's CDR3 is CASSPGTGVVGEQYF. In DNA, the CDR3 is TGTGCCAGCAGCCCCGGGACAGGGGTCGTGGGGGAGCAGTACTTC.

The V gene is TRBV6-6, the J gene TRBJ1-6; a possible D gene is TRBD1 (5 bases). CDR1 is MNHNY, CDR2 SVGAGI, per germline (reference sequence). The CDR3 length is 16 residues. V was pared by 5 bases and J by 2 bases, with 13 bases between. The CDR3 reads CASSPRGGAYNSPLHF. As DNA, the CDR3 is TGTGCCAGCAGTCCCCGCGGGGGAGCCTATAATTCACCCCTCCACTTT.

In DNA form, the CDR3 reads TGTGCCAGCAGCTCCAGAGGTCGGGGGGCCGCCGAGCAGTACTTC. This sequence encodes CASSSRGRGAAEQYF. The chain is built from TRBV7-2 and TRBJ2-7; perhaps TRBD2 as D (7 bases). The CDR3 sequence is 15 residues long. V was shortened by 4 bases and J by 6 bases, with 19 bases between the two germline ends. Germline lookup yields CDR1 SGHTA and CDR2 FQGNSA.

The rearrangement joins TRBV12-5 to TRBJ2-7, with D possibly TRBD2 on 6 matching bases. Trimming stripped 1 base from V and 2 bases from J, with 15 bases between. Looked up from germline, CDR1 is LGHNT and CDR2 is FRNRAP. The CDR3 has 16 amino acids. CDR3 amino acids: CASGLGVGLATYEQYF. CDR3 DNA sequence: TGTGCTAGTGGTTTGGGAGTAGGGCTAGCGACCTACGAGCAGTACTTC.

CDR3 sequence (DNA): TGTGCCAGCAGCCTAGCTGGCGGACAGGGAAATTCACCCCTCCACTTT. Translating it yields CASSLAGGQGNSPLHF. This chain joins TRBV9 and TRBJ1-6; 8 bases line up with TRBD1. In germline, CDR1 is SGDLS, CDR2 YYNGEE. This CDR3 spans 16 amino acids. The V gene end was trimmed by 4 bases and the J gene end by 7 bases; junction bases not matched to a gene: 10.

The count of this clone is one. The gene calls are TRBV3-1 (or the pseudogene TRBV3-2) and TRBJ2-7; possibly TRBD1 for D (6 bases). Germline CDR1 is LGHDT and CDR2 is YNNKEL (reference sequence). The CDR3 loop spans 13 amino acids. V lost 3 bases, J lost 7 bases, and 13 bases lay in between. CDR3 nucleotides: TGTGCCAGCAGCCAGATACAGGGATATGAGCAGTACTTC. Translated, it gives CASSQIQGYEQYF.

This chain connects TRBV5-4 to TRBJ1-4; D gene uncertain. V shed 1 base and J shed 1 base, with 5 bases lying between them. The CDR3 sequence is 14 residues long. CDR1 and CDR2 (germline): SGHNT, YYREEE (reference sequence). The CDR3 sequence: CASSLQETNEKLFF. Here the CDR3 DNA reads TGTGCCAGCAGCTTGCAGGAAACTAATGAAAAACTGTTTTTT.

The chain uses TRBV3-1 (or the pseudogene TRBV3-2) and TRBJ2-7; tentative D call: TRBD1 (6 bases). V dropped 4 bases and J dropped 3 bases, with 10 bases sitting between them. Germline CDR1 is LGHDT and CDR2 is YNNKEL (reference sequence). The CDR3 spans 13 residues. The CDR3 spells CASSPRGGYEQYF. In DNA form, the CDR3 reads TGTGCCAGCAGCCCGCGAGGGGGCTACGAGCAGTACTTC.

The chain joins TRBV30 to TRBJ2-7; D might be TRBD2 (5 bases). The CDR3 totals 17 residues. V was pared by 2 bases and J by 4 bases, with 24 bases between. The germline gives CDR1 GTSNPN, CDR2 SVGIG (reference sequence). The CDR3 spells CAWSPPARGPRGYEQYF. CDR3 coding DNA: TGTGCCTGGAGTCCCCCCGCTCGGGGTCCCAGAGGGTACGAGCAGTACTTC.

CDR3 in DNA: TGTGCCAGCAGTTCCTCAGGGGTCTATGGCTACACCTTC. Its protein is CASSSSGVYGYTF. V is TRBV6-5 and J is TRBJ1-2; D perhaps matches TRBD1 (6 bases). The ends were cut back, 4 bases at V and 4 bases at J, with 10 bases in the middle. CDR1 and CDR2 from the germline V gene are MNHEY and SVGAGI. CDR3 length: 13 residues.

The V gene is TRBV7-8, the J gene TRBJ2-5, with D possibly being TRBD1 (5 bases). V was clipped by 3 bases and J by 3 bases, with 8 bases between them. Germline V gives CDR1 SGHVS, CDR2 FQNEAQ. The CDR3 contains 13 residues. In nucleotides, the CDR3 is TGTGCCAGCAGCTTGGACACTAAAGAGACCCAGTACTTC. Encoded protein: CASSLDTKETQYF.

The rearrangement uses TRBV29-1 and TRBJ1-5; TRBD1 is a possible D gene (6 bases). Trimming pared 6 bases from V and 2 bases from J, leaving 14 bases between. Germline V lookup: CDR1 SQVTM, CDR2 ANQGSEA. The CDR3 is made up of 14 amino acids. CDR3: CSVPDPGGNQPQHF. DNA of the CDR3: TGCAGCGTACCGGACCCAGGGGGCAATCAGCCCCAGCATTTT.

This chain connects TRBV6-6 to TRBJ1-4; no firm D call. The CDR3 totals 15 residues. Germline V CDR1 and CDR2: MNHNY, SVGAGI (reference sequence). With 5 bases removed from V and 0 bases from J, the gap between germline ends came to 10 bases. CDR3 bases: TGTGCCAGCAGTAACCCAGTTGCAACTAATGAAAAACTGTTTTTT. Translating gives CASSNPVATNEKLFF.

This clone was seen only once. V is TRBV9 and J is TRBJ2-6; D might be TRBD1 (5 bases). The CDR3 sequence is 18 residues long. Germline values: CDR1 SGDLS, CDR2 YYNGEE. The V and J ends lost 0 bases and 0 bases respectively, with 13 bases between them. Here the CDR3 reads CASSVVFRVSSGANVLTF. CDR3 sequence (DNA): TGTGCCAGCAGCGTAGTTTTCAGGGTCAGCTCTGGGGCCAACGTCCTGACTTTC.

The chain couples TRBV29-1 to TRBJ2-1; 9 bases align to TRBD1. The junction had 7 bases not matched to a gene; V was cut back by 4 bases and J by 0 bases. This CDR3 is built from 16 residues. In germline, CDR1 is SQVTM, CDR2 ANQGSEA. CDR3 residues: CSVASDRGISYNEQFF. The CDR3 bases are TGCAGCGTTGCCTCCGACAGGGGGATCTCCTACAATGAGCAGTTCTTC.

This chain uses TRBV7-2 with TRBJ1-5; 7 bases are shared with TRBD1. Losses at the gene ends were 4 bases for V and 6 bases for J; bases not matched to a gene: 21. Per germline, CDR1 SGHTA and CDR2 FQGNSA. The CDR3 is made up of 19 amino acids. CDR3: CASSWWTQGTRERVQPQHF. CDR3 bases: TGTGCCAGCAGCTGGTGGACACAGGGGACCCGGGAGAGGGTTCAGCCCCAGCATTTT.

V usage is TRBV5-1 and J usage is TRBJ2-3, with 7 bases aligning to TRBD1. This CDR3 has 17 amino acids. Germline-derived CDR1 and CDR2 are SGHRS and YFSETQ. Trimming cost V 4 bases and J 4 bases; bases outside gene matches: 15. DNA for the CDR3: TGCGCCAGCAGCACAGGGGCGTCGGGGCCTATCCCAGATACGCAGTATTTT. It yields the protein CASSTGASGPIPDTQYF. The whole variable domain, remainder taken from reference TRBV5-1 and TRBJ2-3, is KAGVTQTPRYLIKTRGQQVTLSCSPISGHRSVSWYQQTPGQGLQFLFEYFSETQRNKGNFPGRFSGRQFSNSRSEMNVSTLELGDSALYLCASSTGASGPIPDTQYFGPGTRLTVL.

The J gene is TRBJ1-2, the V gene TRBV18; D perhaps matches TRBD1 (6 bases). This CDR3 comprises 13 residues. Germline loops: CDR1 KGHSH, CDR2 LQKENI. V dropped 5 bases and J dropped 5 bases, with 12 bases sitting between them. The chain's CDR3 is CASSKAGEYGYTF. The CDR3, as DNA: TGTGCCAGCTCAAAGGCAGGGGAGTATGGCTACACCTTC.

This clone was counted between two and nine times. The rearrangement joins TRBV7-9 to TRBJ2-1; 8 nucleotides align to TRBD1. Germline CDR1 is SEHNR and CDR2 is FQNEAQ (reference sequence). This CDR3 has 14 amino acids. V was clipped by 6 bases and J by 10 bases; unmatched bases: 11. CDR3 in DNA: TGTGCCAGCAGACCAACCGGGACAGGAGGAGAGCAGTTCTTC. Translating gives CASRPTGTGGEQFF. Filled out from reference TRBV7-9 and TRBJ2-1, the complete variable domain reads DTGVSQNPRHKITKRGQNVTFRCDPISEHNRLYWYRQTLGQGPEFLTYFQNEAQLEKSRLLSDRFSAERPKGSFSTLEIQRTEQGDSAMYLCASRPTGTGGEQFFGPGTRLTVL.